The sample holds a few counts of the clone carrying this T cell receptor (beta chain). Its antigen is undetermined. The sample belongs to a study of T-cell memory formation after mild COVID-19. Study observations and caveats: CD4+ contracting clones were mainly CM and EM; CD8+ ones, EMRA.

TCRdb processed the 5' RACE reads anew with MiXCR; each CDR3 protein has one entry. This sample has 540,000 or so distinct CDR3 sequences, with roughly 22% found just once. The CDR3 sequence is 13 residues long. V was trimmed by 5 bases and J by 3 bases, leaving 11 bases between them. The germline gives CDR1 SGHVS, CDR2 FNYEAQ. The genes are TRBV7-6 and TRBJ2-7; D possibly corresponds to TRBD2 (5 bases). This clonotype originated in an adult woman who had mild COVID-19 (a few samples of this study predate the infection). Cell type and time point are not known. The source material was PBMCs or a T cell subset sorted from them (not recorded which). This chain's CDR3 is CASSPGMNYEQYF. The CDR3 DNA follows: TGTGCCAGCAGCCCCGGGATGAACTACGAGCAGTACTTC.